This record concerns one TCR beta chain sequence. There are 17 residues in the CDR3. Trimming took off 4 bases at V and 1 base at J, with 20 bases between the two ends. Germline-derived CDR1 and CDR2 are SGHRS and YFSETQ. These data come from a study of OX40 agonist ivuxolimab in advanced cancers. Profiled with immunoSEQ multiplex PCR; TCRdb holds only in-frame clones, not every one. This sample has over 70,000 clones, with more than 70% found just once. The chain employs TRBV5-1 and TRBJ1-1; no reliable D call. The clonotype was recovered from an adult with an advanced solid tumor such as melanoma, head and neck, liver or kidney cancer. Specimen: CD4+ or CD8+ T cells sorted from blood, collected in a trial of the OX40 agonist ivuxolimab. The CDR3 region is CASSEAVGSRGNTEAFF. The CDR3 coding sequence is TGCGCCAGCAGCGAGGCGGTTGGCAGTCGAGGGAACACTGAAGCTTTCTTT.